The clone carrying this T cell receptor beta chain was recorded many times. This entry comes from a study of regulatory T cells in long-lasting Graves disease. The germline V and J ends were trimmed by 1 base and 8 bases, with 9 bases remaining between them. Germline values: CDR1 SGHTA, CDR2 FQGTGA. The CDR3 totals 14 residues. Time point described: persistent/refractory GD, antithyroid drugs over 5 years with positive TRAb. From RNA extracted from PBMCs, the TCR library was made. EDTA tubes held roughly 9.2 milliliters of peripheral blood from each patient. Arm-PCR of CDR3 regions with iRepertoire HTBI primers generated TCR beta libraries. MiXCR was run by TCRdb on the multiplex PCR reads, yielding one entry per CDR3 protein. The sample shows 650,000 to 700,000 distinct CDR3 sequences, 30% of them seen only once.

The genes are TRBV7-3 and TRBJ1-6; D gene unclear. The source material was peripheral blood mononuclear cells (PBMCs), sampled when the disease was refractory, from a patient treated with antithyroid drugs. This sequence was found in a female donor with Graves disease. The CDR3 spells CASSLIGVDSPLHF. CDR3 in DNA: TGTGCCAGCAGCTTAATCGGGGTGGATTCACCCCTCCACTTT.